The T cell receptor beta chain described here comes from a study of metastatic and nonmetastatic thyroid tumors. Study-wide background: The comparison covered peripheral blood and tumor or nodule tissue in malignant and benign thyroid patients. Study outcomes and limitations: In both blood and tumor samples, TCR beta diversity was reported significantly higher for malignant than benign nodules.

This clone was detected ten times or more. Its specificity is unknown. Other DNA sequences of this sample code for an identical CDR3. Thyroid surgery had not been preceded by any treatment in any patient. The CDR3 runs to 18 residues. Germline CDR1 and CDR2: SGHNT and YYREEE (reference sequence). Trimming removed 0 bases at V and 2 bases at J, with 19 bases between. TCRdb re-called the PCR reads through MiXCR. This sample yields about 92,000 clones, of which 14% to 15% are seen a single time; roughly 3.9% belongs to the top ten. The sequenced sample consisted of blood. The V call is TRBV5-4, the J call TRBJ2-3, with D perhaps matching TRBD1 (6 bases). The source of this sequence is a female donor with papillary thyroid cancer or a benign thyroid nodule (not recorded which). Some clones in this sample may be carry-over from other donors' samples. CDR3: CASSLEGVSRSNTDTQYF. For the CDR3, the DNA is TGTGCCAGCAGCTTGGAGGGGGTTAGCAGAAGCAACACAGATACGCAGTATTTT.